The 15 T cell receptor beta chains reported below all come from one sample, sequenced in a study of shared clonotypes between healthy human individuals. Some clones are missing from TCRdb's copy, which holds only in-frame ones; the method was immunoSEQ multiplex PCR. The sample contains around 1.9 million clones, 93% of which appear only once. It was CD45RO-negative cells, positively selected for CCR7, that made up naive CD8 cells, with terminally differentiated effector memory CD45RA+ cells excluded. The sequenced sample consisted of naive CD8+ T cells from PBMCs. These receptors were collected from a man aged 18 to 29 in good health. Some clones in this sample may be carry-over from other donors' samples.

The rearrangement uses TRBV9 and TRBJ1-2; no definite D call. The V gene lost 0 bases and the J gene lost 2 bases, with 11 bases spanning the gap. The germline gives CDR1 SGDLS, CDR2 YYNGEE. There are 15 residues in the CDR3. In DNA form, the CDR3 reads TGTGCCAGCAGCGTAGCGATAGGGATAAACTATGGCTACACCTTC. Its protein product is CASSVAIGINYGYTF. The full variable domain, completed using reference TRBV9 and TRBJ1-2, is DSGVTQTPKHLITATGQRVTLRCSPRSGDLSVYWYQQSLDQGLQFLIQYYNGEERAKGNILERFSAQQFPDLHSELNLSSLELGDSALYFCASSVAIGINYGYTFGSGTRLTVV.

The table lists this clone with a few counts. The rearrangement uses TRBV11-2 and TRBJ1-1; 9 nucleotides align to TRBD1. The J segment lost 2 bases and the V segment lost 4 bases, leaving 8 bases of the junction unmatched. This CDR3 is built from 16 residues. Germline lookup yields CDR1 SGHAT and CDR2 FQNNGV. The chain's CDR3 is CASSSRPGQGNTEAFF. CDR3 bases: TGTGCCAGCAGCTCAAGGCCGGGACAGGGAAACACTGAAGCTTTCTTT.

The J gene is TRBJ2-4, the V gene TRBV27, with TRBD1 matching over 11 bases. Germline assignment: CDR1 MNHEY and CDR2 SMNVEV (reference sequence). The CDR3 is 15 residues long. The V segment lost 3 bases and the J segment 5 bases; nucleotides outside the gene matches: 3. CDR3 residues: CASSFLGQGENIQYF. The CDR3 nucleotides read TGTGCCAGCAGTTTCTTGGGACAGGGGGAAAACATTCAGTACTTC.

The CDR3 bases are TGTGCCAGCACGCCACAGGGGGCCGACTATGGCTACACCTTC. Encoded protein: CASTPQGADYGYTF. The genes are TRBV9 and TRBJ1-2, with 9 nucleotides matching TRBD1. The length of the CDR3 is 14 residues. Germline CDR1 is SGDLS and CDR2 is YYNGEE. V gave up 6 bases and J gave up 3 bases; unmatched junction bases: 6.

The J gene is TRBJ1-3, the V gene TRBV7-9; D is possibly TRBD1 (5 bases). Trimming removed 1 base at V and 2 bases at J, with 12 bases between. The CDR3 runs to 16 residues. Per the germline V gene, CDR1 is SEHNR and CDR2 is FQNEAQ (reference sequence). The CDR3 sequence is CASSLGGTETGNTIYF. The CDR3 nucleotides are TGTGCCAGCAGCTTAGGAGGGACGGAGACTGGAAACACCATATATTTT.

V and J are TRBV27 and TRBJ2-1; the match to TRBD2 covers 9 bases. The CDR3 sequence is 16 residues long. Looked up from germline, CDR1 is MNHEY and CDR2 is SMNVEV (reference sequence). With 4 bases clipped from V and 5 bases from J, the junction kept 9 bases outside the gene matches. CDR3 DNA: TGTGCCAGCAGTTCCCTGGCGGGAGGGCCCCACAATGAGCAGTTCTTC. It is translated as CASSSLAGGPHNEQFF.

The chain has TRBV6-1 and TRBJ2-7; perhaps TRBD1 as D (5 bases). Trimming stripped 5 bases from V and 4 bases from J, with 18 bases between. This CDR3 spans 15 amino acids. Germline CDR1 MNHNS, CDR2 SASEGT. This CDR3 reads CASSNGATGLYEQYF. CDR3 in DNA: TGTGCCAGCAGTAATGGGGCTACTGGCCTTTACGAGCAGTACTTC.

The chain is built from TRBV27 and TRBJ2-1; 9 nucleotides agree with TRBD1. The CDR3 contains 16 residues. Germline trimming cut 6 bases from V and 9 bases from J; bases unmatched to any gene: 15. CDR1 and CDR2 (germline): MNHEY, SMNVEV (reference sequence). The CDR3 DNA is TGTGCCAGCAGCGATCCCGGGACAGGGCCCGGGGGTGAGCAGTTCTTC. It yields the protein CASSDPGTGPGGEQFF.

This chain connects TRBV5-4 to TRBJ2-7, with a weak D call TRBD2 (6 bases). CDR1 is SGHNT and CDR2 is YYREEE in the germline V gene (reference sequence). V was shortened by 1 base and J by 5 bases, with 16 bases between the two germline ends. The CDR3 totals 15 residues. The DNA of the CDR3 is TGTGCCAGCAGCTTGATTTCCACCGGGAGCGACGAGCAGTACTTC. Protein: CASSLISTGSDEQYF.

This clone was counted a single time. The same CDR3 arises from other DNA sequences in this sample as well. The chain carries TRBV7-8 and TRBJ2-7; unclear D gene. This CDR3 has 13 amino acids. Germline loops: CDR1 SGHVS, CDR2 FQNEAQ. Trimming left V 5 bases short and J 2 bases short, with 10 bases between. CDR3 in DNA: TGTGCCAGCAGCCTCCGGCCCACCTACGAGCAGTACTTC. Translated: CASSLRPTYEQYF.

The chain is built from TRBV7-9 and TRBJ2-3; 9 bases line up with TRBD1. Germline trimming cut 11 bases from V and 3 bases from J; bases unmatched to any gene: 18. This CDR3 has 17 residues. The V gene's germline CDR1 is SEHNR and CDR2 FQNEAQ (reference sequence). In nucleotides, the CDR3 is TGTGCCGGAGAACAGGGGGCGGCTGGAGGCGCTACAGATACGCAGTATTTT. Translated: CAGEQGAAGGATDTQYF.

The V and J genes are TRBV6-5 and TRBJ1-1; D is ambiguous. The CDR3 spans 14 residues. Trimming took 9 bases from V and 11 from J, leaving 25 bases between them. The germline V gene has CDR1 MNHEY and CDR2 SVGAGI. CDR3 nucleotide sequence: TGTGCCAGTAGTACCCTTGAACCGGGAGCTAGGGCTTTCTTT. This gives the protein CASSTLEPGARAFF.

About this clone: The junction and the germline gene differ at one end; a read error may be behind it. The CDR3 DNA sequence: TGCGCCAGCAGCCAAGATCCCGGACAAGAGACCCAGTACTTC. It codes for CASSQDPGQETQYF. V is TRBV5-8 and J is TRBJ2-5, with D unresolved. The CDR3 contains 14 residues. Germline V gene sequence: CDR1 SGHTS, CDR2 YDEGEE.

J is TRBJ1-1 and V is TRBV28, with 7 nucleotides matching TRBD1. After removal of 5 bases from V and 2 bases from J, the junction contained 8 bases not matched to a gene. This CDR3 region has 15 residues. Germline CDR1 reads MDHEN; CDR2 reads SYDVKM. This CDR3 is CASSTNRGRNTEAFF. As DNA, the CDR3 is TGTGCCAGCAGTACCAACAGGGGCAGAAACACTGAAGCTTTCTTT.

The chain carries TRBV27 and TRBJ1-2, with 7 bases lining up with TRBD1. The V gene end was trimmed by 6 bases and the J gene end by 4 bases; junction bases not matched to a gene: 8. The CDR3 has 14 residues. In germline, CDR1 is MNHEY, CDR2 SMNVEV (reference sequence). The CDR3 nucleotides are TGTGCCAGCAGGCAAAGGGGGCCCGGCTATGGCTACACCTTC. Protein product: CASRQRGPGYGYTF.